This note documents a single T cell receptor (beta chain) sequence. Its target is unknown. The sample contains more than one DNA sequence encoding this CDR3. These data come from a study of cytomegalovirus exposure and HLA in healthy donors. Trimming pared 9 bases from V and 6 bases from J, leaving 18 bases between. The V gene's germline CDR1 is LNHDA and CDR2 SQIVND (reference sequence). This CDR3 region has 14 residues. Study outcomes and limitations: The study found most TCR sequences rare, yet found some public TCRs in many donors. The study had only CMV serostatus as immune exposure information.

A multiplex PCR was run with 60 Vbeta primers and 13 Jbeta primers. The method was immunoSEQ multiplex PCR; TCRdb's version includes in-frame clones alone and lacks a portion of them. The profile covers under 200,000 clones, with 80% to 85% appearing a single time and roughly 6.3% taken by the ten largest. This chain connects TRBV19 to TRBJ1-5; D ambiguous. The sequence derives from a man aged 40-50 years in good health and CMV-seropositive. The sample comprised PBMCs. CDR3 bases: TGTGCCAGCGGAGGGCAGCAAAAGGGTCAGCCCCAGCATTTT. Protein sequence: CASGGQQKGQPQHF.